This T cell receptor beta chain derives from a study of T cells in Graves' hyperthyroidism and ophthalmopathy. RNA transcripts yielded amplified TCR beta CDR3 regions. First-round RT-PCR of the TCR CDR3 relied on the HTBI primer set. From the multiplex PCR reads, TCRdb called clonotypes with MiXCR, one entry per CDR3 protein. The profile shows roughly 280,000 distinct CDR3 sequences, 20% to 25% of them singletons. The V end was cut by 5 bases, the J end by 11 bases, with 12 bases between. The CDR3 contains 11 residues. The germline V gene encodes CDR1 LNHNV and CDR2 YYDKDF (reference sequence). This receptor was obtained from a man younger than 40 with Graves' ophthalmopathy. This rearrangement joins TRBV15 to TRBJ1-1; D remains unclear. The source material was blood. CDR3 in DNA: TGTGCCACCAGCGGGAGTCAGTCTGCTTTCTTT. It yields the protein CATSGSQSAFF. Combining the CDR3 with reference TRBV15 and TRBJ1-1 gives the whole variable domain DAMVIQNPRYQVTQFGKPVTLSCSQTLNHNVMYWYQQKSSQAPKLLFHYYDKDFNNEADTPDNFQSRRPNTSFCFLDIRSPGLGDTAMYLCATSGSQSAFFGQGTRLTVV.